These T cell receptor beta chains were read from a single sample in a study of T cell changes during pregnancy in multiple sclerosis. The assay was immunoSEQ multiplex PCR, and TCRdb's table has in-frame clones only and misses some. In the table there are 40,000 to 45,000 clones, 85% to 90% of which are singletons. Material: CD4+ T cells from peripheral blood mononuclear cells, obtained in the first trimester of pregnancy. Receptor source: a female donor with multiple sclerosis, enrolled in a pregnancy study. CDR3s include the opening cysteine and the closing phenylalanine or tryptophan. A D gene is named only where the DNA matches it firmly. A clone size is listed for some rows: how often the clone was seen (once, few, many), or a class if it is expanded.

TRBJ1-3 | TRBV29-1 | - | - | TGCAGCGTTGTGCGGAGGAGGTCTGGAAACACCATATATTTT | CSVVRRRSGNTIYF
TRBJ2-5 | TRBV9 | - | TRBD2 | TGTGCCAGCAGCGCGACGGGACTAGCGGGAGGGCCTTGGGAGACCCAGTACTTC | CASSATGLAGGPWETQYF
TRBJ2-1 | TRBV5-6 | - | - | TGTGCCAGCAGCGTATGGGACAACTACAATGAGCAGTTCTTC | CASSVWDNYNEQFF
TRBJ2-1 | TRBV5-4 | - | TRBD1 | TGTGCCAGCAGCCCCCCGGGACAGGGATACAATGAGCAGTTCTTC | CASSPPGQGYNEQFF
TRBJ1-5 | TRBV18 | - | - | TGTGCCAGCTCTATGGGGCGCAATCAGCCCCAGCATTTT | CASSMGRNQPQHF
TRBJ2-3 | TRBV5-1 | - | TRBD2 | TGCGCCAGCAGCTTTCTAGCGGGAGGGAGCACAGATACGCAGTATTTT | CASSFLAGGSTDTQYF
TRBJ2-4 | TRBV5-4 | - | - | TGTGCCAGCAGCTTGCCGGGAGTAAACATTCAGTACTTC | CASSLPGVNIQYF
TRBJ2-1 | TRBV7-2 | once | - | TGTGCCAGCAGCCCGCGGAATGAGCAGTTCTTC | CASSPRNEQFF
TRBJ1-5 | TRBV6-1 | - | - | TGTGCCAGCAGCTCGGGGGGGGCGGGCAATCAGCCCCAGCATTTT | CASSSGGAGNQPQHF
TRBJ2-3 | TRBV27 | - | TRBD1 | TGTGCCAGCAGCCCGATACGACAGGGCCGCACAGATACGCAGTATTTT | CASSPIRQGRTDTQYF
TRBJ2-3 | TRBV2 | - | TRBD1 | TGTGCCGGCCGACAGGGGGCCGGCACAGATACGCAGTATTTT | CAGRQGAGTDTQYF
TRBJ1-3 | TRBV7-9 | - | - | TGTGCCAGCAGTTCACAACGCTCCTCTGGAAACACCATATATTTT | CASSSQRSSGNTIYF
TRBJ2-2 | TRBV19 | - | TRBD1 | TGTGCCAGTGCCAGGGGGCAGGACACCGGGGAGCTGTTTTTT | CASARGQDTGELFF
TRBJ1-3 | TRBV5-8 | once | - | TGTGCCAGCAGCCTGGGACTGAACTCTGGAAACACCATATATTTT | CASSLGLNSGNTIYF
TRBJ2-3 | TRBV5-1 | - | TRBD2 | TGCGCCAGCAGCTTGGGGGCTAGCGGGAGGACAGATACGCAGTATTTT | CASSLGASGRTDTQYF
TRBJ1-2 | TRBV7-8 | - | TRBD1 | TGTGCCAGCAGCCCGAGCGCACAGGGGAAGCATGGCTACACCTTC | CASSPSAQGKHGYTF
TRBJ2-3 | TRBV27 | - | - | TGTGCCAGCAGCAACCGGCGGCACACAGATACGCAGTATTTT | CASSNRRHTDTQYF
TRBJ2-5 | TRBV27 | - | - | TGTGCCAGCAGTTCGCGGGGACGCGGGGCTGCCCAAGAGACCCAGTACTTC | CASSSRGRGAAQETQYF
TRBJ2-7 | TRBV9 | - | TRBD2 | TGTGCCAGCAGCCGCACTAGCGGGAGCAACAACGAGCAGTACTTC | CASSRTSGSNNEQYF
TRBJ2-1 | TRBV29-1 | - | TRBD2 | TGCAGCGTTGTGTCTGGTCTAGCGGGGCGCTACAATGAGCAGTTCTTC | CSVVSGLAGRYNEQFF
TRBJ1-1 | TRBV18 | - | - | TGTGCCAGCTCCCGTCTGCCAGGGCAGGGGAACACTGAAGCTTTCTTT | CASSRLPGQGNTEAFF
TRBJ1-5 | TRBV15 | - | - | TGTGCCACCAGCAGAGGAGGGGGAAACGCTCAGCCCCAGCATTTT | CATSRGGGNAQPQHF
TRBJ2-7 | TRBV19 | - | TRBD2 | TGTGCCAGAAATCACCTAGCGGGAGAAAGGTACGAGCAGTACTTC | CARNHLAGERYEQYF
TRBJ1-5 | TRBV19 | - | - | TGTGCCAGTAGCCCGCAGGGTGGCAATCAGCCCCAGCATTTT | CASSPQGGNQPQHF
TRBJ1-5 | TRBV19 | - | - | TGTGCCAGTAACGTTAGAACCGATCAGCCCCAGCATTTT | CASNVRTDQPQHF
TRBJ2-7 | TRBV6-1 | once | TRBD2 | TGTGCCAGCGGGACGGGAGGGCCCCCCTACGAGCAGTACTTC | CASGTGGPPYEQYF
TRBJ2-1 | TRBV5-1 | - | TRBD2 | TGCGCCAGCAGCCCGGGACTAGCGGGAACCTACAATGAGCAGTTCTTC | CASSPGLAGTYNEQFF
TRBJ1-2 | TRBV19 | - | - | TGTGCCAGTAGTTCCTATCCCGGGGATGGCTACACCTTC | CASSSYPGDGYTF
TRBJ1-1 | TRBV4-1 | - | TRBD1 | TGCGCCAGCAGCCTTGAGGGTACAGGGGGAATGGATCAAGCTTTCTTT | CASSLEGTGGMDQAFF
TRBJ2-1 | TRBV29-1 | - | TRBD1 | TGCAGCGGATTGACAGGGATCCATAGGGATGAGCAGTTCTTC | CSGLTGIHRDEQFF
TRBJ1-1 | TRBV6-1 | - | - | TGTGCCAGCAGTGAAAGGGGTGCGGAAGCTTTCTTT | CASSERGAEAFF
TRBJ2-1 | TRBV7-3 | - | - | TGTGCCAGCAGCTTCACCTCTCCCATGGGCGGGATATACAATGAGCAGTTCTTC | CASSFTSPMGGIYNEQFF
TRBJ2-2 | TRBV5-1 | once | TRBD1 | TGCGCCAGCAGGGGACAGGGGGATACCGGGGAGCTGTTTTTT | CASRGQGDTGELFF
TRBJ1-3 | TRBV5-1 | once | - | TGCGCCAGCAGCTTGAACCGGGGAAACACCATATATTTT | CASSLNRGNTIYF
TRBJ1-2 | TRBV5-1 | - | - | TGCGCCAGCAGCCTAGGTACGGGAGTCTATGGCTACACCTTC | CASSLGTGVYGYTF
TRBJ1-2 | TRBV21-1 | - | - | TGTGCCAGCAGCAAAGATGGGGAGGGCTACACCTTC | CASSKDGEGYTF
TRBJ1-5 | TRBV27 | - | - | TGTGCCAGCAGTTTTTCAGGGGCCGGGAGCAATCAGCCCCAGCATTTT | CASSFSGAGSNQPQHF
TRBJ2-2 | TRBV18 | - | - | TGTGCCAGCTCACGTCAGGGGCCCACCGGGGAGCTGTTTTTT | CASSRQGPTGELFF
TRBJ1-2 | TRBV29-1 | - | TRBD1 | TGCAGCGTTCCGACAGGGGGAGGCAGCGAATCTTATGGCTACACCTTC | CSVPTGGGSESYGYTF
TRBJ2-1 | TRBV6-1 | - | TRBD2 | TGTGCCAGCAGTGAAGGGACTAGCGGCTACAATGAGCAGTTCTTC | CASSEGTSGYNEQFF
TRBJ2-1 | TRBV4-2 | - | TRBD2 | TGTGCCAGCAGCTTCGGGGCAGCGGGAGGGCCCAATGAGCAGTTCTTC | CASSFGAAGGPNEQFF
TRBJ2-5 | TRBV5-1 | - | - | TGCGCCAGTCGACAGGAGGAGACCCAGTACTTC | CASRQEETQYF
TRBJ1-4 | TRBV5-1 | - | TRBD1 | TGCGCCAGCAGCCATACAGGGGTAGGAGCAACTAATGAAAAACTGTTTTTT | CASSHTGVGATNEKLFF
TRBJ2-7 | TRBV18 | - | TRBD2 | TGTGCCAGCTCACCCCCGTCAAGCGGGAGGACCACCTACGAGCAGTACTTC | CASSPPSSGRTTYEQYF
TRBJ1-4 | TRBV19 | - | TRBD1 | TGTGCCAGTAGTGCCGGACAGGGCATAATGGCGAAAAAACTGTTTTTT | CASSAGQGIMAKKLFF
TRBJ1-2 | TRBV7-2 | - | - | TGTGCCAGCAGCCCGACTTCCGTTAACTATGGCTACACCTTC | CASSPTSVNYGYTF
TRBJ1-2 | TRBV19 | - | - | TGTGCCAGTAGCGAGAGGTATGGCTACACCTTC | CASSERYGYTF
TRBJ2-7 | TRBV18 | - | TRBD1 | TGTGCCAGCTCACGGGTGGGACAGTCCTACGAGCAGTACTTC | CASSRVGQSYEQYF
TRBJ2-1 | TRBV11-2 | - | TRBD1 | TGTGCCAGCAGCTTAGATCCACCAGCCGGGACAGGGTTCTACAATGAGCAGTTCTTC | CASSLDPPAGTGFYNEQFF
TRBJ2-1 | TRBV5-4 | - | TRBD2 | TGTGCCAGCCACCCTAGCGGGAGGGGGTCCTACAATGAGCAGTTCTTC | CASHPSGRGSYNEQFF
TRBJ1-4 | TRBV9 | - | - | TGTGCCAGCAGCGCCTCCCCCTCGACGCGGAGGCGCGCTGGGGAACTGTTTTTT | CASSASPSTRRRAGELFF
TRBJ2-2 | TRBV10-3 | - | - | TGTGCCATATCTAGTAGTGGCACCGGGGAGCTGTTTTTT | CAISSSGTGELFF
TRBJ2-5 | TRBV15 | - | - | TGTGCCACCAGCAGTATAGGGGATACTCAAGAGACCCAGTACTTC | CATSSIGDTQETQYF